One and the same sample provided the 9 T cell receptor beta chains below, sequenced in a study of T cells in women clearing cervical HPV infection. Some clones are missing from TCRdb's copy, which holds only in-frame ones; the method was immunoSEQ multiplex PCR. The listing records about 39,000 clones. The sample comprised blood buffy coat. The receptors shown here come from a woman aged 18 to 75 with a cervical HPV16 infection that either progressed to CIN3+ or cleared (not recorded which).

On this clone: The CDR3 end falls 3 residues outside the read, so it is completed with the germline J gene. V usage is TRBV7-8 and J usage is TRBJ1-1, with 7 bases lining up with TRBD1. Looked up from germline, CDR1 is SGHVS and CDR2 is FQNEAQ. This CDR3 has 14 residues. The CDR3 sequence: CASSLSVGGGEAFF. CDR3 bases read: TGTGCCAGCAGCTTGTCAGTCGGAGGGGGCGAA.

The CDR3 bases that were read are TGTGCCAGCAGCTTTTATTCAGGGTTCGACAATGAC. Translating gives CASSFYSGFDND. The CDR3 as a whole reads CASSFYSGFDNDYTF. V gene TRBV7-2 combines with J gene TRBJ1-2, with D maybe TRBD1 (5 bases). The CDR3 goes on 3 residues after the read ends, and that part is filled in from the germline J gene. The CDR3 sequence is 15 residues long. Per germline, CDR1 SGHTA and CDR2 FQGNSA.

The DNA read from the CDR3 is TGTGCCAGCAGCTCCCAGGTCCTTTACGAG. Residues: CASSSQVLYE. The whole CDR3 reads CASSSQVLYEQYF. The gene calls are TRBV11-2 and TRBJ2-7; D uncertain. The read finishes 3 residues shy of the CDR3 end, and the germline J gene is used to complete it. This CDR3 comprises 13 residues. The germline V gene has CDR1 SGHAT and CDR2 FQNNGV. V lost 4 bases, J lost 4 bases, and 11 bases lay in between.

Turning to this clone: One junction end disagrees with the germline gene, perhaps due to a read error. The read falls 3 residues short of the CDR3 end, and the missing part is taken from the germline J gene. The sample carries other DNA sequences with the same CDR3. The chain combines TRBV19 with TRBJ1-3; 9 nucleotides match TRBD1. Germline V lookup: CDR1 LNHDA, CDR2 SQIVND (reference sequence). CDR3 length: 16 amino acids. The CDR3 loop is CASSHLAQGARNTIYF. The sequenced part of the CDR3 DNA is TGTGCCAGTAGTCACCTTGCACAGGGGGCCAGAAACACG.

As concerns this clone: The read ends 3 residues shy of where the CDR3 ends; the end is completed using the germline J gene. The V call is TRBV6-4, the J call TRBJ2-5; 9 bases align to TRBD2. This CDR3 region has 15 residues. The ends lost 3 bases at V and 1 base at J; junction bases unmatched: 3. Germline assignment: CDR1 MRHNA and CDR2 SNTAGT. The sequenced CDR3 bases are TGTGCCAGCAGTGAGACAGCGGGGGGCCAAGAGACC. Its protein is CASSETAGGQET. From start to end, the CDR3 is CASSETAGGQETQYF.

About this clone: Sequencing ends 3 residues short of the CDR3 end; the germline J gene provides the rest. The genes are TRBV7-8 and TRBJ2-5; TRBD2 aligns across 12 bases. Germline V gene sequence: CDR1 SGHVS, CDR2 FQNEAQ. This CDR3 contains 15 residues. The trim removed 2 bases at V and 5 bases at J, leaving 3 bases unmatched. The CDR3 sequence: CASSLYTSGRETQYF. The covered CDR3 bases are TGTGCCAGCAGCTTATATACTAGCGGGAGGGAGACC.

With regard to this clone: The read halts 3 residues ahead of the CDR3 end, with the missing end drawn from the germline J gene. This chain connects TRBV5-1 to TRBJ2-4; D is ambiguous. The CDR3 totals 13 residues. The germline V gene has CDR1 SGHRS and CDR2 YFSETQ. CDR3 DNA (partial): TGCGCCAGCAGCTTGGATGGTAGTTTGGTT. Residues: CASSLDGSLV. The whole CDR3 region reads CASSLDGSLVQYF.

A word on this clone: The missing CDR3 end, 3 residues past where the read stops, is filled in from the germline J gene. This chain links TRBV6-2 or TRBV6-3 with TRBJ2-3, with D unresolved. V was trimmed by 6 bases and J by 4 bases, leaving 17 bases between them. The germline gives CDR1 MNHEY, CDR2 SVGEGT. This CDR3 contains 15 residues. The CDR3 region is CASRNNPQGPDTQYF. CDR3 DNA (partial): TGTGCCAGCAGGAACAACCCTCAAGGCCCAGATACG.

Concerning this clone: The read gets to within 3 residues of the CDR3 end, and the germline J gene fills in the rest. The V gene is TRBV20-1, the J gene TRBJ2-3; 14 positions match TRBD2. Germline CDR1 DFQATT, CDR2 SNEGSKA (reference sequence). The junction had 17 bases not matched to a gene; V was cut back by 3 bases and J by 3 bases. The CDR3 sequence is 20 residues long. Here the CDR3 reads CSASSLGLAGGGARTDTQYF. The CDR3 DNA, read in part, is TGCAGTGCTAGTTCGCTTGGACTAGCGGGAGGAGGGGCTCGGACAGATACG.